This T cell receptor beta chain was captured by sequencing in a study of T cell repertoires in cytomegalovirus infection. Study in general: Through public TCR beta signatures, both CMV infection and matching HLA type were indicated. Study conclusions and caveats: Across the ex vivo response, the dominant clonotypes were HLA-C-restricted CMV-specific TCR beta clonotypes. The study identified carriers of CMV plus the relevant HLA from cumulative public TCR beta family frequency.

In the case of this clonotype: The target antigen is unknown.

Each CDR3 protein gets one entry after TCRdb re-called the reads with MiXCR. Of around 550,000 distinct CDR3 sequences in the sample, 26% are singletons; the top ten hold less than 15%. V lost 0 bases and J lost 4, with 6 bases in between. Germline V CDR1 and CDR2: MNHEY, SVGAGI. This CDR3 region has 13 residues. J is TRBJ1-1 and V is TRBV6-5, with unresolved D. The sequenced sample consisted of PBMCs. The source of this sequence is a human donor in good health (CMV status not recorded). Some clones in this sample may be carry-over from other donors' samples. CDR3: CASSYSWLTEAFF. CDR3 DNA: TGTGCCAGCAGTTACTCGTGGCTCACTGAAGCTTTCTTT.